This entry concerns a single T cell receptor (beta chain). The repertoire was sequenced with immunoSEQ multiplex PCR; TCRdb's copy has only in-frame clones and lacks some. The sample records 2,500,000 or so clones, approximately 94% being singletons. Germline V CDR1 and CDR2: ENHRY, SYGVKD. The CDR3 runs to 13 residues. V gave up 10 bases and J gave up 4 bases, with 16 bases separating them. The sample is drawn from a study of shared clonotypes between healthy human individuals. The source of this sequence is a man younger than 35 in good health. Some clones in this sample may be carry-over from other donors' samples. The rearrangement uses TRBV10-3 and TRBJ1-1; unclear D gene. The sample comprised naive CD4+ T cells from PBMCs. Specified subset: CD45RA+ positively selected. CDR3 in DNA: TGTGCCACCTCTCGAGGTGGCGCCACTGAAGCTTTCTTT. Its protein is CATSRGGATEAFF.